This T cell receptor beta chain emerged from a study of T cell repertoires in cytomegalovirus infection. For the study at large: CMV infection together with matching HLA type was indicated by public TCR beta signatures. General study points: HLA-C-restricted, CMV-specific TCR beta clonotypes were dominant ex vivo. Summed frequency of public TCR beta families distinguished CMV carriers with the relevant HLA.

The sample holds a few counts of this clonotype. Its specificity is unknown. The V end lost 4 bases, the J end lost 0 bases, and 10 bases lay between the germline ends. Germline CDR1 SEHNR, CDR2 FQNEAQ (reference sequence). There are 15 residues in the CDR3. TCRdb reprocessed the reads with MiXCR, giving one entry per CDR3 protein. The sample has around 710,000 distinct CDR3 sequences, about 28% seen once. This chain links TRBV7-9 with TRBJ1-3; D gene unclear. The TCR sequence derives from a human donor in good health (CMV status not recorded). Some clones in this sample may be carry-over from other donors' samples. The starting material was cultured CD8+ T cells from PBMCs, obtained from culture after CMV antigen stimulation. CDR3 sequence: CASSSPLDSGNTIYF. The CDR3 coding sequence is TGTGCCAGCAGCTCGCCGTTGGACTCTGGAAACACCATATATTTT.